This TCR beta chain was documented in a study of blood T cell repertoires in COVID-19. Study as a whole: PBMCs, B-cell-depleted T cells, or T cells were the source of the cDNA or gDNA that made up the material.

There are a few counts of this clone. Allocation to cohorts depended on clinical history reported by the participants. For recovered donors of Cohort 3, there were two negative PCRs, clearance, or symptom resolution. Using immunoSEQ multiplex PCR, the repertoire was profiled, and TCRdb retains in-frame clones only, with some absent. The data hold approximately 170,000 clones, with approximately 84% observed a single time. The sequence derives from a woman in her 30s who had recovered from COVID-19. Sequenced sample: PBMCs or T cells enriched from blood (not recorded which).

The CDR3 region is CAISEGVAGGSSGANVLTF. CDR3 in DNA: TGTGCCATCAGTGAAGGTGTAGCGGGGGGGAGCTCTGGGGCCAACGTCCTGACTTTC. The gene calls are TRBV10-3 and TRBJ2-6; 11 positions match TRBD2. Unmatched junction bases numbered 7, after V lost 3 bases and J lost 0 bases. The CDR3 extends over 19 amino acids. The germline gives CDR1 ENHRY, CDR2 SYGVKD.